The subject of this entry is one TCR beta chain. This sample was taken from a study of CXCR3-negative and CXCR3-positive naive CD8 T cells. Germline CDR1 reads SQVTM; CDR2 reads ANQGSEA. This CDR3 region has 15 residues. It was by 5' RACE with UMI labels that the TRB cDNA libraries were prepared. No DNA is given; TCRdb re-called the 5' RACE reads and lists each CDR3 protein once. The specimen's table records more than 45,000 distinct CDR3 sequences. The sequencing input was memory CD8+ T cells from blood. The chain combines TRBV29-1 with TRBJ2-3; TCRdb reports TRBD1, a call that lacks DNA to check it against. This TCR derives from a human donor in good health. Some clones in this sample may be carry-over from other donors' samples. The chain's CDR3 is CSVDNRGPSTDTQYF.